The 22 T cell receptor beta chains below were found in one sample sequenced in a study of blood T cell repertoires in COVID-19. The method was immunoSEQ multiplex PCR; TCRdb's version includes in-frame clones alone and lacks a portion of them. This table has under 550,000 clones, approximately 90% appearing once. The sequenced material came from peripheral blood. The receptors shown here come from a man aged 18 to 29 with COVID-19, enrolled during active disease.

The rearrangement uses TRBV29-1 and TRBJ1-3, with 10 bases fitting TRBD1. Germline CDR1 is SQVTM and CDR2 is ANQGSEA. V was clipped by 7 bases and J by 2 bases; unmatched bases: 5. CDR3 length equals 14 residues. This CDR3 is CSGMGQGPGNTIYF. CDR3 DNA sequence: TGCAGCGGGATGGGACAGGGGCCTGGAAACACCATATATTTT.

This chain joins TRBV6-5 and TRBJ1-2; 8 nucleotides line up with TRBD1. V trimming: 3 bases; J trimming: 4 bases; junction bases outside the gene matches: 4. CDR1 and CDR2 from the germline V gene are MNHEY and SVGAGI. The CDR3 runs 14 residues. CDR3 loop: CASSYTTGVYGYTF. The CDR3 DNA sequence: TGTGCCAGCAGTTATACGACAGGGGTCTATGGCTACACCTTC.

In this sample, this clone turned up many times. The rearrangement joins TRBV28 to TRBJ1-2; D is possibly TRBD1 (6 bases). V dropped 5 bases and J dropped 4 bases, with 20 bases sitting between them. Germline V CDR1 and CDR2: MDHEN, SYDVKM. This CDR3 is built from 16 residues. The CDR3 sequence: CASSPHRTVPSYGYTF. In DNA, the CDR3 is TGTGCCAGCAGTCCTCACCGGACAGTCCCAAGCTATGGCTACACCTTC.

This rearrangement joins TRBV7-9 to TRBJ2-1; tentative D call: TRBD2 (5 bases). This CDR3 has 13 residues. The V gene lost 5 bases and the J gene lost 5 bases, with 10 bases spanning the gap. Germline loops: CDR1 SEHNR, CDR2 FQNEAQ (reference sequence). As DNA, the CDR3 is TGTGCCAGCAGCACTAGTTGGGACAATGAGCAGTTCTTC. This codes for CASSTSWDNEQFF.

The CDR3 here is CASSPGGRGWGQPQHF. The CDR3 DNA reads TGTGCCAGCAGCCCGGGAGGGAGGGGTTGGGGTCAGCCCCAGCATTTT. The rearrangement uses TRBV7-2 and TRBJ1-5; possibly TRBD1 for D (5 bases). Germline-derived CDR1 and CDR2 are SGHTA and FQGNSA. The V end was cut by 5 bases, the J end by 6 bases, with 20 bases between. This CDR3 is built from 16 residues.

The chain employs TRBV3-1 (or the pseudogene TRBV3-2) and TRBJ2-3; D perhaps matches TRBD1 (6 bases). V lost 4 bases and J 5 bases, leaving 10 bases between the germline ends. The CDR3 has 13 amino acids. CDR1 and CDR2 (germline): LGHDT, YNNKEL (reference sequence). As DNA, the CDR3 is TGTGCCAGCAGCCCAAACAGGGTAGATACGCAGTATTTT. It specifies CASSPNRVDTQYF.

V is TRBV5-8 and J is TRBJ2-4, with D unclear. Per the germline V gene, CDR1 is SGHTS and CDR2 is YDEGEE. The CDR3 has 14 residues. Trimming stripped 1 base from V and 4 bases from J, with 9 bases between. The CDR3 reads CASSLSGQKNIQYF. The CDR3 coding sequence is TGTGCCAGCAGCTTGTCGGGTCAGAAAAACATTCAGTACTTC.

The CDR3 DNA reads TGTGCCAGCACCACGAGACAGGAAGCTTTCTTT. Encoded protein: CASTTRQEAFF. This chain connects TRBV28 to TRBJ1-1; perhaps TRBD1 as D (5 bases). Germline V gives CDR1 MDHEN, CDR2 SYDVKM. The V end was cut by 7 bases, the J end by 8 bases, with 11 bases between. The CDR3 extends over 11 amino acids.

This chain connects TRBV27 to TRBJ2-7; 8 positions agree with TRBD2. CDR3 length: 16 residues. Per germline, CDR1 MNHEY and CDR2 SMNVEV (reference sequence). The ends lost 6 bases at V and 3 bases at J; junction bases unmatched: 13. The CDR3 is CASSHTRGGRVYEQYF. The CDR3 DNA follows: TGTGCCAGCAGCCACACACGGGGGGGCCGAGTCTACGAGCAGTACTTC.

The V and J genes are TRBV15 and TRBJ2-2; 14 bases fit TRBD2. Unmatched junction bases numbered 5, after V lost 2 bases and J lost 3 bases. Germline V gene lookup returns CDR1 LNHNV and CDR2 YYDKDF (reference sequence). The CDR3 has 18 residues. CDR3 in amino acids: CATSRSGLAGAHTGELFF. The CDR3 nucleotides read TGTGCCACCAGCAGATCGGGACTAGCGGGGGCGCACACCGGGGAGCTGTTTTTT.

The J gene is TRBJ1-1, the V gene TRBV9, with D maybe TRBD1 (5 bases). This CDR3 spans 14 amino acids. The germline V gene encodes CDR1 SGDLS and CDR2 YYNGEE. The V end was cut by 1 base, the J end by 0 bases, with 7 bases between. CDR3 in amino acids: CASSVTGMNTEAFF. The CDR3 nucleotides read TGTGCCAGCAGCGTAACAGGAATGAACACTGAAGCTTTCTTT.

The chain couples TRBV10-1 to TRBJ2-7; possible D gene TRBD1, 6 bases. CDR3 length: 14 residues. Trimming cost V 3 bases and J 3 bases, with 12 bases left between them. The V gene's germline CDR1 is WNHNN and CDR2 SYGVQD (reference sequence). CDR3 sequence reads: CASSEGGVGYEQYF. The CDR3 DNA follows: TGCGCCAGCAGTGAAGGGGGTGTCGGCTACGAGCAGTACTTC.

The CDR3 DNA sequence: TGTGCCAGCAGCCTAAGACAGGGGCCAGATACGCAGTATTTT. Encoded protein: CASSLRQGPDTQYF. The chain joins TRBV5-4 to TRBJ2-3; the match to TRBD1 covers 8 bases. The germline V gene encodes CDR1 SGHNT and CDR2 YYREEE (reference sequence). V was clipped by 4 bases and J by 4 bases; unmatched bases: 5. This CDR3 has 14 residues.

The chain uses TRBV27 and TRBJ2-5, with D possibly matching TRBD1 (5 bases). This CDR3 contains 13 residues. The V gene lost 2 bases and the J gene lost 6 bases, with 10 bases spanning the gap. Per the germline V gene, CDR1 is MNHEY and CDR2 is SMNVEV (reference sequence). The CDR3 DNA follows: TGTGCCAGCAGTTTAAATGGGGCGAAGACCCAGTACTTC. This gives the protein CASSLNGAKTQYF.

The CDR3: CASSFRRDSYEQYF. The DNA of the CDR3 is TGTGCCAGCAGTTTCCGCAGGGACTCCTACGAGCAGTACTTC. The chain combines TRBV6-2 or TRBV6-3 with TRBJ2-7, with a tentative D call TRBD1 (5 bases). From germline, CDR1 is MNHEY and CDR2 SVGEGT. V was trimmed by 4 bases and J by 0 bases, leaving 10 bases between them. The CDR3 extends over 14 amino acids.

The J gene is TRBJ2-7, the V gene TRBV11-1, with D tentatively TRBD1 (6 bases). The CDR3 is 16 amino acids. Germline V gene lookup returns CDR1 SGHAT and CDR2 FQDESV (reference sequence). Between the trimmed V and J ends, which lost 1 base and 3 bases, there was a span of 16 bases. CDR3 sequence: CASSLGSTGQSYEQYF. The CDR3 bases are TGTGCCAGCAGCTTAGGATCAACCGGACAGAGCTACGAGCAGTACTTC.

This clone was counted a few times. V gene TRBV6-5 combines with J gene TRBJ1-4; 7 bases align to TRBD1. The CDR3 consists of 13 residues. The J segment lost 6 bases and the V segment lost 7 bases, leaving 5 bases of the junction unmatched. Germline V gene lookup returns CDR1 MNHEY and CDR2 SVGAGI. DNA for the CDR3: TGTGCCAGCAAGACAGGGCCTGATGAAAAACTGTTTTTT. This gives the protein CASKTGPDEKLFF.

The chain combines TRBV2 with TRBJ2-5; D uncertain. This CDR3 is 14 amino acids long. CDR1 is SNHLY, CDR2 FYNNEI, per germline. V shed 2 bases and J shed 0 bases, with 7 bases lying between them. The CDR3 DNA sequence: TGTGCCAGCAGTGAACTCCAGTACCAAGAGACCCAGTACTTC. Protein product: CASSELQYQETQYF.

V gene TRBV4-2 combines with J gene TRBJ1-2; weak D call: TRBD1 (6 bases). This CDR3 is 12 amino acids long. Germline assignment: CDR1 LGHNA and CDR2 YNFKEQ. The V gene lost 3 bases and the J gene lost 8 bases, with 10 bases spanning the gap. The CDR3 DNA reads TGTGCCAGCAGCCAGGGGGCTAGAGGCTACACCTTC. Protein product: CASSQGARGYTF.

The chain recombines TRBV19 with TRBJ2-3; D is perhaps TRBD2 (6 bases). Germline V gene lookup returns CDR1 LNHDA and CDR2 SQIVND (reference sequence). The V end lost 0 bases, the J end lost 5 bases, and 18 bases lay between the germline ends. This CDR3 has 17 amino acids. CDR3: CASSIDLSPGVGDTQYF. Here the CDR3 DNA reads TGTGCCAGTAGTATAGATCTATCCCCGGGAGTGGGAGATACGCAGTATTTT. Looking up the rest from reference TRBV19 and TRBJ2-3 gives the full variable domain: DGGITQSPKYLFRKEGQNVTLSCEQNLNHDAMYWYRQDPGQGLRLIYYSQIVNDFQKGDIAEGYSVSREKKESFPLTVTSAQKNPTAFYLCASSIDLSPGVGDTQYFGPGTRLTVL.

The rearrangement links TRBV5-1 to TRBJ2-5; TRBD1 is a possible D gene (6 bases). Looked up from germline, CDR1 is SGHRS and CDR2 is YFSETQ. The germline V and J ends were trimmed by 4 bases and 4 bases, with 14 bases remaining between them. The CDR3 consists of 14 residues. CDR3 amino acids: CASSVVLGGETQYF. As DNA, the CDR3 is TGCGCCAGCAGCGTCGTGCTAGGGGGAGAGACCCAGTACTTC.

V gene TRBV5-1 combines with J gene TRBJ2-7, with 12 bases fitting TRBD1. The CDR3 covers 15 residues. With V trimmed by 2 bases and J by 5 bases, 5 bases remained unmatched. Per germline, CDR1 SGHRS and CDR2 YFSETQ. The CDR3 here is CASSLGDRGLNEQYF. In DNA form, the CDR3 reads TGCGCCAGCAGCTTAGGGGACAGGGGGCTCAACGAGCAGTACTTC.